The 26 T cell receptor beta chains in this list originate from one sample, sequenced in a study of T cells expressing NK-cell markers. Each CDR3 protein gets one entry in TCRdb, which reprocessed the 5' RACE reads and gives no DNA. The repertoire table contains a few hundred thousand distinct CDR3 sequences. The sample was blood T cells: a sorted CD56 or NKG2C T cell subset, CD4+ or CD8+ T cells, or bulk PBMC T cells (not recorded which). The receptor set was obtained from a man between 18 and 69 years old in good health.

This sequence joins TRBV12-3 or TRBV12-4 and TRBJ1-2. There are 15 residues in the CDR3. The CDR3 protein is CASSSSFEGNYGYTF.

CDR3 sequence: CASQTQAGINYGYTF. The chain combines TRBV7-2 with TRBJ1-2; TCRdb returns TRBD1, unconfirmable since there is no DNA. From germline, CDR1 is SGHTA and CDR2 FQGNSA. The CDR3 covers 15 residues.

The CDR3 loop reads CATPARENYEQYF. V is TRBV21-1 and J is TRBJ2-7; TCRdb gives TRBD1 as the D gene, but with no DNA this cannot be confirmed. TRBV21-1 is annotated as a pseudogene. The length of the CDR3 is 13 residues.

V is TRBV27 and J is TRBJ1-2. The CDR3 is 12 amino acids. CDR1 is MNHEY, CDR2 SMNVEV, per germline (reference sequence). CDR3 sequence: CASSFRKHGYTF.

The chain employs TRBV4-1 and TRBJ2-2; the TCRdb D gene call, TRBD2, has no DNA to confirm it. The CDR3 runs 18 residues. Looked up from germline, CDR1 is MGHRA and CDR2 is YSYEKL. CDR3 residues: CASSPRTSGGASTGELFF.

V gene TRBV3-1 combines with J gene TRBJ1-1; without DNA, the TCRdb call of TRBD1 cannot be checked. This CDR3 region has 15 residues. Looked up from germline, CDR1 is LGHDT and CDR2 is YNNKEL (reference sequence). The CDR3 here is CASSRTPAVYTEAFF.

The CDR3 sequence: CSGSGKSTDTQYF. The J gene is TRBJ2-3, the V gene TRBV29-1; there is no DNA to check the TCRdb D call of TRBD1. CDR3 length: 13 residues. Germline V lookup: CDR1 SQVTM, CDR2 ANQGSEA.

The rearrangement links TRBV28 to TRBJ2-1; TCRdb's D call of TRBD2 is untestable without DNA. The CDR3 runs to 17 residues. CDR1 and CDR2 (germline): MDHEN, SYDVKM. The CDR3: CASSSKGRGAGRYEQFF.

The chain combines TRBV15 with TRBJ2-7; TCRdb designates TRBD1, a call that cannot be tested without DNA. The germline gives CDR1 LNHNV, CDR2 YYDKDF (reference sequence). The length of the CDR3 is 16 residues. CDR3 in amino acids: CATSRDPITGSREQYF.

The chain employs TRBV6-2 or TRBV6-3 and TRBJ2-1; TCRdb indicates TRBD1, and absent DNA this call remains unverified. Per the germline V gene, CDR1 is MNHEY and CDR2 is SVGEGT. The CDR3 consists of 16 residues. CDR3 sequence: CASSRDGESSYNEQFF.

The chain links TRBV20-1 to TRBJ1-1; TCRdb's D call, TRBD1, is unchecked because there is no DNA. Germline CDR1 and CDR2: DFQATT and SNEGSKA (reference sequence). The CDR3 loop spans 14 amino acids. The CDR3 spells CSARALGGDTEAFF.

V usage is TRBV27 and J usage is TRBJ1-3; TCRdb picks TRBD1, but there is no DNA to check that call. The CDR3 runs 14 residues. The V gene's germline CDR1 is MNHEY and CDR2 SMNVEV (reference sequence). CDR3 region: CASRADRAGNTIYF.

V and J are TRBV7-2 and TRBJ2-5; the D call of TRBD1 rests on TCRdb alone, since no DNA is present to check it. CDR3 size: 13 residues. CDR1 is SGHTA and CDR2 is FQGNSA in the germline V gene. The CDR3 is CASSLVQGETQYF.

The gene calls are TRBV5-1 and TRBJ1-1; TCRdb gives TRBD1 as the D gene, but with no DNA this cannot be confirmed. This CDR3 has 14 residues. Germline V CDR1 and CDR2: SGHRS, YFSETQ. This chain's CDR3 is CASSLGQVEAEAFF.

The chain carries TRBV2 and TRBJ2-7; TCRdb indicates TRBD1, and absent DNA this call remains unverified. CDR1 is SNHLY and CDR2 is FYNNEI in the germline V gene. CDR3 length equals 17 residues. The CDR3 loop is CASSDMGTGGLFYEQYF.

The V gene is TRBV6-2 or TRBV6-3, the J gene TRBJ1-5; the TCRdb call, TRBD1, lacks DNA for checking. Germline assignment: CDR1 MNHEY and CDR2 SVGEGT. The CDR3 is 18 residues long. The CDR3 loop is CASSYLPEQGTFNQPQHF.

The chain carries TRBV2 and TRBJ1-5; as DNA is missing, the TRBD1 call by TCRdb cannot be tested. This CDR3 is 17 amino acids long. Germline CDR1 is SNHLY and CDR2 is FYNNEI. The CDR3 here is CASSEFAIEQGRKPQHF.

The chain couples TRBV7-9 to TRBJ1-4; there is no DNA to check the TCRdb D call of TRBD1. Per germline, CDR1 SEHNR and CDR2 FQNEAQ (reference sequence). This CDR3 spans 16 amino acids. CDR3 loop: CASSPRWGTANEKLFF.

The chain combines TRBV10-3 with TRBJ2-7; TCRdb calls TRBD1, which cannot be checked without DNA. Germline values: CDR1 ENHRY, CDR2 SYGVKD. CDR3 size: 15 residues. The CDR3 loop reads CAISEHGQGVREQYF.

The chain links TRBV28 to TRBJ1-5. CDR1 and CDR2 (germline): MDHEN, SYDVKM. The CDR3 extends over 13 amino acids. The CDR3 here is CASSDPAGQPQHF.

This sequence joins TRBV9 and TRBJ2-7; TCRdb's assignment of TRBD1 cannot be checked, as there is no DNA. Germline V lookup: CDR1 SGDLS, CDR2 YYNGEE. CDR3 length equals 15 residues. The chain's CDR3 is CASSVTGTGGGEQYF.

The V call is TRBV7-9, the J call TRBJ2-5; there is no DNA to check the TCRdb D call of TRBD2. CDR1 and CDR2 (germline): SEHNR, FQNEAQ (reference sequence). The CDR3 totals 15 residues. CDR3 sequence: CASPKAGGIQETQYF.

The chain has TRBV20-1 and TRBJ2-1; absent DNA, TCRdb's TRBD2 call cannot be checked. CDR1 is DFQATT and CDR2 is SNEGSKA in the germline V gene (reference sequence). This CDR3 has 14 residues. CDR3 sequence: CSAPAGGPRNEQFF.

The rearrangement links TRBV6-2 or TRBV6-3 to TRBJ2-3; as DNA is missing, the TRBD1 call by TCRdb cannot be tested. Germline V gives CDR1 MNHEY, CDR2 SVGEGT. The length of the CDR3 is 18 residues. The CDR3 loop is CASSYSPTGGGGTDTQYF.

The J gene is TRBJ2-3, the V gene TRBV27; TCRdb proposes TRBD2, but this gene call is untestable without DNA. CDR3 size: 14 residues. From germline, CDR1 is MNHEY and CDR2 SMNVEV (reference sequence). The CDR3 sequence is CASSLSTPRGTQYF.

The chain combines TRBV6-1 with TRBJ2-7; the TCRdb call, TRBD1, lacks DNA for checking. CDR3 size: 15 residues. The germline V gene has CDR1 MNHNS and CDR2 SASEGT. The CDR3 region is CASSTGTGLNYEQYF.